This T cell receptor (beta chain) was sequenced during a study of blood T cell repertoires in COVID-19. The overall study: The United States, Italy and Spain supplied acute and convalescent COVID-19 samples.

Methods used by the authors: The authors estimated nucleated cell counts from reference gene primer amplification. Assay used: immunoSEQ multiplex PCR; TCRdb lists only in-frame clones, some missing. That table is the source of V, J and clone size, and D and trimming were worked out from the DNA. Of 250,000 or so clones listed, roughly 91% are singletons. The CDR3 runs 14 residues. CDR1 is SGDLS, CDR2 YYNGEE, per germline. V was cut by 0 bases and J by 7 bases, with 13 bases left in between. Sequenced material: peripheral blood. The sequence was obtained from a man aged 25-40 years with COVID-19, enrolled during active disease. This chain connects TRBV9 to TRBJ1-1; D perhaps matches TRBD1 (6 bases). DNA of the CDR3: TGTGCCAGCAGCGTAGATGGCAGGGGTAGTGAAGCTTTCTTT. This codes for CASSVDGRGSEAFF.